These T cell receptor beta chains were read from a single sample in a study of Ad26.COV2.S vaccination and SARS-CoV-2 variants. The table came from immunoSEQ multiplex PCR; TCRdb's copy has only in-frame clones and leaves some out. The sample carries 400,000 to 500,000 clones, approximately 87% recorded once. The specimen was peripheral blood, collected in a trial of Ad26.COV2.S vaccine versus placebo. The receptors were gathered from a person aged 18-65 years who received the Ad26.COV2.S COVID-19 vaccine or a placebo. Each CDR3 is given with its conserved first and last residue. A D gene is named only where the DNA matches it firmly. Part of the rows lack a size; the others show once, few, many or a class for expanded clones.

j_call cdr3_length v_call d_call clone_size cdr3_aa cdr3_nt
TRBJ2-3 13 TRBV30 NA NA CAWSSGSTDTQYF TGTGCCTGGAGCAGCGGAAGCACAGATACGCAGTATTTT
TRBJ1-2 16 TRBV7-3 TRBD1 NA CASSLRKGQANYGYTF TGTGCCAGCAGCTTAAGGAAGGGACAGGCGAACTATGGCTACACCTTC
TRBJ1-2 13 TRBV27 TRBD1 NA CASGDSLRAGYTF TGTGCCAGCGGGGACAGCCTAAGGGCTGGCTACACCTTC
TRBJ1-5 13 TRBV12-3/TRBV12-4 NA NA CASSLSRDQPQHF TGTGCCAGCAGTTTGAGTAGAGATCAGCCCCAGCATTTT
TRBJ2-5 16 TRBV7-3 TRBD2 once CASSPGPSGAVETQYF TGTGCCAGCAGCCCCGGTCCTAGCGGGGCCGTGGAGACCCAGTACTTC
TRBJ1-1 13 TRBV29-1 TRBD1 NA CSVDRAGGTEAFF TGCAGCGTTGATCGGGCAGGGGGCACTGAAGCTTTCTTT
TRBJ2-7 12 TRBV28 TRBD1 once CASGDRGDEQYF TGTGCCAGCGGGGACAGGGGGGACGAGCAGTACTTC
TRBJ2-5 15 TRBV6-2/TRBV6-3 NA NA CASSQPQVYQETQYF TGTGCCAGCAGCCAACCACAGGTTTACCAAGAGACCCAGTACTTC
TRBJ2-1 17 TRBV23-1 NA NA CASSHPKTGRFDNEQFF TGCGCCAGCAGTCACCCCAAGACAGGGAGGTTCGACAATGAGCAGTTCTTC
TRBJ2-6 14 TRBV5-4 NA NA CASRPGEWANVLTF TGTGCCAGCAGGCCCGGTGAATGGGCCAACGTCCTGACTTTC
TRBJ2-1 14 TRBV11-3 NA NA CASSLGGQYNEQFF TGTGCCAGCAGCTTAGGTGGACAGTACAATGAGCAGTTCTTC
TRBJ2-1 15 TRBV2 NA NA CASSSQEGIYNEQFF TGTGCCAGCAGCTCACAGGAAGGGATTTACAATGAGCAGTTCTTC
TRBJ1-5 14 TRBV2 TRBD1 NA CASSSRTGYQPQHF TGTGCCAGCAGTTCCCGGACAGGGTATCAGCCCCAGCATTTT
TRBJ1-2 12 TRBV24-1 NA NA CATSVPGRGYTF TGTGCCACCAGTGTACCAGGCCGAGGCTACACCTTC
TRBJ2-7 17 TRBV14 TRBD2 NA CASSYPSTGTRSYEQYF TGTGCCAGCAGCTATCCTTCTACCGGGACTAGGTCCTACGAGCAGTACTTC
TRBJ1-6 15 TRBV7-8 NA NA CASSLVPDSGSPLHF TGTGCCAGCAGCTTAGTACCGGATAGTGGTTCACCCCTCCACTTT
TRBJ1-1 13 TRBV30 TRBD1 NA CAWSRGTDTEAFF TGTGCCTGGAGCCGAGGGACAGACACTGAAGCTTTCTTT
TRBJ2-3 15 TRBV7-8 TRBD2 NA CASSLGVVAGGSQYF TGTGCCAGCAGCTTAGGGGTAGTAGCGGGGGGATCGCAGTATTTT
TRBJ1-1 13 TRBV2 NA NA CASSGTGFTEAFF TGTGCCAGCAGTGGTACAGGGTTCACTGAAGCTTTCTTT
TRBJ2-7 14 TRBV7-9 NA NA CASSLESGAYEQYF TGTGCCAGCAGCTTAGAGTCCGGGGCGTACGAGCAGTACTTC
TRBJ2-2 19 TRBV7-6 TRBD2 NA CASSRTLAGRATNTGELFF TGTGCCAGCAGCCGGACCTTAGCGGGCCGGGCCACGAACACCGGGGAGCTGTTTTTT
TRBJ2-7 14 TRBV5-1 NA NA CASSLFQVSYEQYF TGCGCCAGCAGCTTGTTCCAGGTCAGCTACGAGCAGTACTTC
TRBJ2-2 15 TRBV6-5 NA once CASGPRGVSTGELFF TGTGCCAGCGGACCTCGAGGGGTGAGCACCGGGGAGCTGTTTTTT
TRBJ2-2 15 TRBV5-4 NA few CASSLMAGVGGELFF TGTGCCAGCAGCTTGATGGCAGGCGTCGGCGGGGAGCTGTTTTTT
TRBJ2-3 16 TRBV9 NA NA CASSVGGVPSTDTQYF TGTGCCAGCAGCGTAGGTGGGGTACCTAGCACAGATACGCAGTATTTT